Sequencing of this T cell receptor beta chain was carried out in a study of CXCR3-negative and CXCR3-positive naive CD8 T cells. Study-wide results and limits: Surface CD5 was comparable between naive subsets; TCR strength was inferred from TRB CDR3 properties. TRB CDR3s were more hydrophobic in CXCR3-positive than in CXCR3-negative naive cells.

The CDR3 has 11 residues. Germline-derived CDR1 and CDR2 are SNHLY and FYNNEI. The authors made the TRB cDNA libraries by 5' RACE using UMI labels. TCRdb processed the 5' RACE reads again and assigns one entry to each CDR3 protein, with no DNA. There are roughly 60,000 distinct CDR3 sequences in the sample, with approximately 0.8% held by the top ten. Remarks on this clonotype: Its target is unknown.

The sequence was collected from a human donor in good health. Some clones in this sample may be carry-over from other donors' samples. This sequence joins TRBV2 and TRBJ2-7; lacking DNA, the TRBD1 call made by TCRdb goes unchecked. The sample consisted of naive CXCR3+ CD8+ T cells from blood. Subset here: CD45RO-CCR7+CD27+CD95- naive CD8+ T cells expressing CXCR3 (TNR3+). CDR3 amino acids: CASNGGNEQYF.